A selection of T cell receptor beta chains follows, all from one sample in a study of CD8 T cells in Susac syndrome. TCRdb reprocessed the immunoSEQ multiplex PCR reads via MiXCR and lists one record per CDR3 protein. The data hold about 120,000 distinct CDR3 sequences, with over 85% observed a single time. Sequencing was done on a sample of CD8+ T cells from PBMCs. Receptor source: a human donor with Susac syndrome. CDR3s include the opening cysteine and the closing phenylalanine or tryptophan. The D gene is left open where the match is weak.

>TRBV7-9|TRBD2|TRBJ2-1
CASSLNWSSGTDEQFF
TGTGCCAGCAGCTTAAATTGGTCTAGCGGGACCGATGAGCAGTTCTTC
>TRBV20-1|TRBD2|TRBJ2-1
CSARATSGSKDEQFF
TGCAGTGCTAGAGCTACTAGCGGGAGTAAAGATGAGCAGTTCTTC
>TRBV6-1|NA|TRBJ1-2
CASSELGILHYGYTF
TGTGCCAGCAGTGAATTGGGCATCCTACACTATGGCTACACCTTC
>TRBV9|TRBD1|TRBJ2-7
CASSPGTGSPYEQYF
TGTGCCAGCAGCCCCGGGACAGGGTCCCCCTACGAGCAGTACTTC
>TRBV7-8|NA|TRBJ2-7
CASSLIPANYEQYF
TGTGCCAGCAGCCTAATCCCCGCCAACTACGAGCAGTACTTC
>TRBV4-1|NA|TRBJ1-1
CASRTDQNTEAFF
TGCGCCAGCAGAACTGACCAGAACACTGAAGCTTTCTTT
>TRBV2|TRBD2|TRBJ2-1
CASISGLVNEQFF
TGTGCCAGCATATCTGGACTAGTCAATGAGCAGTTCTTC
>TRBV7-9|NA|TRBJ2-3
CASSPPRDTQYF
TGTGCCAGCAGCCCCCCTCGAGATACGCAGTATTTT
>TRBV24-1|NA|TRBJ2-1
CATSASVQGGNEQFF
TGTGCCACCAGTGCGTCCGTGCAGGGAGGAAATGAGCAGTTCTTC
>TRBV12-3/TRBV12-4|NA|TRBJ2-5
CASNLQGIQETQYF
TGTGCCAGCAACCTACAGGGAATACAAGAGACCCAGTACTTC